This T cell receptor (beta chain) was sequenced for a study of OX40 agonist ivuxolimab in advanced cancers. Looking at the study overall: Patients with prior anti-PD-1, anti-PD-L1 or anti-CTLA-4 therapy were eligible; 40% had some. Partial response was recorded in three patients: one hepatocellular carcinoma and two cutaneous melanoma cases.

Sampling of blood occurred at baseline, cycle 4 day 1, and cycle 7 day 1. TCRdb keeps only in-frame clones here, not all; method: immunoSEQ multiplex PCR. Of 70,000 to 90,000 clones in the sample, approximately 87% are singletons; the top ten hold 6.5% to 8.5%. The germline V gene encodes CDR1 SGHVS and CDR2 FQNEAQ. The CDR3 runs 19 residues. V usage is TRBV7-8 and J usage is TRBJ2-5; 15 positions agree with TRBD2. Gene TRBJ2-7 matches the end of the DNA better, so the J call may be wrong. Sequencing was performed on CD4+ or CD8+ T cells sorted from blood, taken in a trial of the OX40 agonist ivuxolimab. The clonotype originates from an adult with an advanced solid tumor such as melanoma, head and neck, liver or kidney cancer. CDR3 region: CASSLRGTSGRSHLNEQYF. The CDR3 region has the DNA TGTGCCAGCAGCTTACGCGGGACTAGCGGGAGGTCACATCTCAACGAGCAGTACTTC.